This T cell receptor beta chain was obtained from a study of blood T cell repertoires in COVID-19. Study background: The cDNA or gDNA used as material had been derived from T cells, B-cell-depleted T cells, or PBMCs.

This table comes from immunoSEQ multiplex PCR, and its TCRdb copy is limited to in-frame clones, with some not included. The data show about 400,000 clones, 70% to 90% seen once. CDR1 is MDHEN, CDR2 SYDVKM, per germline. The CDR3 runs 14 residues. J lost 7 bases, V lost 7 bases, and 8 bases had no gene match. Individuals drawn from about 26 US areas were roughly 18 to 95 years old. Clinical history as reported by participants underpinned cohort assignment. The chain recombines TRBV28 with TRBJ1-5; 9 positions match TRBD1. The receptor was derived from a woman aged 18-30 years with acute COVID-19. What was sequenced was PBMCs or T cells enriched from blood (not recorded which). CDR3 coding DNA: TGTGCCAGCATTCGGACAGGGGCGCGACAGCCCCAGCATTTT. This encodes CASIRTGARQPQHF.